Described below is a single TCR beta chain sequence and its context. This entry is derived from a study of blood T cell repertoires in COVID-19. Study information: Researchers got acute and convalescent COVID-19 samples from the United States, Italy and Spain. T cells, B-cell-depleted T cells, or PBMCs provided the cDNA or gDNA that served as material.

Per the study methods: The assay estimated nucleated cells by amplifying reference gene primers. Libraries were prepared by immunoSEQ multiplex PCR; TCRdb keeps only in-frame clonotypes and omits some of them. From that table come the V and J calls and clone size; the DNA was used to work out D and trimming. The sample lists some 45,000 clones, 83% occurring once. From germline, CDR1 is SGDLS and CDR2 YYNGEE. The V gene end was trimmed by 0 bases and the J gene end by 4 bases; junction bases not matched to a gene: 17. The CDR3 is 19 amino acids. V gene TRBV9 combines with J gene TRBJ2-3, with 7 bases identical to TRBD2. The sample consisted of peripheral blood. The sequence derives from an elderly man in a cohort sampled during active COVID-19. The DNA for the CDR3 is TGTGCCAGCAGCGTAGCCCTGAATGGGGGAGGGCCCGGGGCAGATACGCAGTATTTT. This sequence encodes CASSVALNGGGPGADTQYF.